Listed below are T cell receptor beta chains from one sample, sequenced in a study of blood T cells in healthy people across ages. TCRdb reprocessed the 5' RACE reads with MiXCR, giving one entry per CDR3 protein. The sample lists approximately 1,700,000 distinct CDR3 sequences; about two fifths were seen once. Sequences were obtained from blood. The origin of the receptors is a human donor in good health. Both conserved end residues are part of each CDR3. D genes are given only for firm matches. A clone size is listed for some rows: how often the clone was seen (once, few, many), or a class if it is expanded.

V gene: TRBV20-1
D gene: TRBD1
J gene: TRBJ2-1
clone size: .
CDR3 DNA: TGCAGTGCTATAGGTACCGGGACAGGCTACAATGAGCAGTTCTTC
CDR3 protein: CSAIGTGTGYNEQFF

V gene: TRBV29-1
D gene: .
J gene: TRBJ2-5
clone size: few
CDR3 DNA: TGCAGCGTCCACCCCGGTGGAGTTGAGCAGTACTTC
CDR3 protein: CSVHPGGVEQYF

V gene: TRBV10-3
D gene: TRBD1
J gene: TRBJ2-5
clone size: .
CDR3 DNA: TGTGCCATCAGTGACGGTCAGGGGGCAGAGACCCAGTACTTC
CDR3 protein: CAISDGQGAETQYF

V gene: TRBV12-5
D gene: TRBD2
J gene: TRBJ2-5
clone size: .
CDR3 DNA: TGTGCTAGTGGTTTGGTACGTAGCGGGGGGGACGTCTTGTTGCAGTACTTC
CDR3 protein: CASGLVRSGGDVLLQYF

V gene: TRBV6-5
D gene: .
J gene: TRBJ2-1
clone size: .
CDR3 DNA: TGTGCCAGCAGTTTAATACAGGGTACGAATGAGCAGTTCTTC
CDR3 protein: CASSLIQGTNEQFF

V gene: TRBV5-1
D gene: TRBD1
J gene: TRBJ2-5
clone size: .
CDR3 DNA: TGCGCCAGCAGCTTGGATCGCCAGGGGGCAGGAGAGACCCAGTACTTC
CDR3 protein: CASSLDRQGAGETQYF

V gene: TRBV5-1
D gene: TRBD1
J gene: TRBJ2-1
clone size: .
CDR3 DNA: TGCGCCAGGGCCGACGGGGACAGGAATCACAATGAGCAGTTCTTC
CDR3 protein: CARADGDRNHNEQFF

V gene: TRBV7-2
D gene: .
J gene: TRBJ1-4
clone size: .
CDR3 DNA: TGTGCCAGCAGCCCCGTTGCTTGGAACACTAATGAAAAACTGTTTTTT
CDR3 protein: CASSPVAWNTNEKLFF

V gene: TRBV20-1
D gene: .
J gene: TRBJ1-1
clone size: .
CDR3 DNA: TGCAGTGCTAGAGATTGGGGGCGGAACACTGAAGCTTTCTTT
CDR3 protein: CSARDWGRNTEAFF

V gene: TRBV6-1
D gene: .
J gene: TRBJ2-6
clone size: few
CDR3 DNA: TGTGCCAGCAGTGAAAAGAGGCTGACCTTGCGAGGTGGGGCCAACGTCCTGACTTTC
CDR3 protein: CASSEKRLTLRGGANVLTF

V gene: TRBV4-3
D gene: .
J gene: TRBJ1-1
clone size: .
CDR3 DNA: TGCGCCAGCAGCCAAGAACGGTCAATGCGGGCTTTCTTT
CDR3 protein: CASSQERSMRAFF

V gene: TRBV5-5
D gene: .
J gene: TRBJ2-1
clone size: .
CDR3 DNA: TGTGCCAGCAGCTTGGTGAGGAGGGAGTGGGGACACAATGAGCAGTTCTTC
CDR3 protein: CASSLVRREWGHNEQFF

V gene: TRBV20-1
D gene: TRBD2
J gene: TRBJ2-7
clone size: .
CDR3 DNA: TGCAGCGCTCCTAGCGGGGGGGTCTACGAGCAGTACTTC
CDR3 protein: CSAPSGGVYEQYF

V gene: TRBV29-1
D gene: .
J gene: TRBJ1-2
clone size: .
CDR3 DNA: TGCAGCGCATACAGGCCGCTGCCTTATGGCTACACCTTC
CDR3 protein: CSAYRPLPYGYTF

V gene: TRBV28
D gene: .
J gene: TRBJ1-4
clone size: .
CDR3 DNA: TGTGCCAGCAGAGGGGGGCTAAGTGAAAAACTGTTTTTT
CDR3 protein: CASRGGLSEKLFF

V gene: TRBV20-1
D gene: .
J gene: TRBJ2-7
clone size: many
CDR3 DNA: TGCAGTGCTTTAGCGTACGCCGAGCAGTACTTC
CDR3 protein: CSALAYAEQYF

V gene: TRBV6-5
D gene: TRBD2
J gene: TRBJ2-3
clone size: .
CDR3 DNA: TGTGCCAGCAGTTACCCCCAATTCCGTACTAGCGGGGGGTCCACAGATACGCAGTATTTT
CDR3 protein: CASSYPQFRTSGGSTDTQYF

V gene: TRBV9
D gene: .
J gene: TRBJ1-1
clone size: .
CDR3 DNA: TGTGCCAGCAGCGTGACGACGGATAACACTGAAGCTTTCTTT
CDR3 protein: CASSVTTDNTEAFF

V gene: TRBV15
D gene: TRBD2
J gene: TRBJ2-7
clone size: once
CDR3 DNA: TGTGCCACCAGCAGAGAGCCCCTCGGGAGGGATGAGCAGTACTTC
CDR3 protein: CATSREPLGRDEQYF

V gene: TRBV27
D gene: TRBD2
J gene: TRBJ2-1
clone size: few
CDR3 DNA: TGTGCCAGCAGTTTAGGGTCTAGCGGGGAGTTTCGGCAGTTCTTC
CDR3 protein: CASSLGSSGEFRQFF

V gene: TRBV20-1
D gene: .
J gene: TRBJ2-3
clone size: .
CDR3 DNA: TGCAGTGCTAGAGTACTCCTCGGGCGCCCAGATACGCAGTATTTT
CDR3 protein: CSARVLLGRPDTQYF

V gene: TRBV5-4
D gene: .
J gene: TRBJ1-2
clone size: .
CDR3 DNA: TGTGCCAGCAGCTTGGGAGCAGGGGTGGTGGAAGGCTACACCTTC
CDR3 protein: CASSLGAGVVEGYTF

V gene: TRBV12-3/TRBV12-4
D gene: .
J gene: TRBJ2-4
clone size: once
CDR3 DNA: TGTGCCGGCAGTCCAACGGGGTATTCAAACATTCAGTACTTC
CDR3 protein: CAGSPTGYSNIQYF

V gene: TRBV20-1
D gene: .
J gene: TRBJ2-5
clone size: few
CDR3 DNA: TGCAGTGCTGGTGGACTCGTAAGGGAGACCCAGTACTTC
CDR3 protein: CSAGGLVRETQYF

V gene: TRBV7-9
D gene: .
J gene: TRBJ2-1
clone size: .
CDR3 DNA: TGTGCCAGCAGCCCACCACTTGGGGGTGATGAGCAGTTCTTC
CDR3 protein: CASSPPLGGDEQFF

V gene: TRBV12-3/TRBV12-4
D gene: .
J gene: TRBJ2-3
clone size: .
CDR3 DNA: TGTGCCAGCAGTTTCTCACGAGGGGGGCGTGGAGATACGCAGTATTTT
CDR3 protein: CASSFSRGGRGDTQYF

V gene: TRBV27
D gene: .
J gene: TRBJ2-4
clone size: .
CDR3 DNA: TGTGCCAGCAGCATACTAGGGCTAAAAAGCAATGAGCAGTACTTC
CDR3 protein: CASSILGLKSNEQYF

V gene: TRBV6-1
D gene: .
J gene: TRBJ2-3
clone size: few
CDR3 DNA: TGTGCCAGCAGTCAATTGCGCGCAGATACGCAGTATTTT
CDR3 protein: CASSQLRADTQYF

V gene: TRBV28
D gene: .
J gene: TRBJ1-3
clone size: .
CDR3 DNA: TGTGCCAGCAGTTCCGGACAGGGAAACACCATATATTTT
CDR3 protein: CASSSGQGNTIYF

V gene: TRBV11-2
D gene: .
J gene: TRBJ2-1
clone size: .
CDR3 DNA: TGTGCCAGCAGGCCCCGGGACCGATCCTACAATGAGCAGTTCTTC
CDR3 protein: CASRPRDRSYNEQFF

V gene: TRBV20-1
D gene: TRBD1
J gene: TRBJ2-7
clone size: .
CDR3 DNA: TGCAGTGCTAGAGATGACAGGGCCTACTACGAGCAGTACTTC
CDR3 protein: CSARDDRAYYEQYF

V gene: TRBV4-2
D gene: TRBD2
J gene: TRBJ2-1
clone size: few
CDR3 DNA: TGTGCCAGCAGCCCACAGATTACTAGCGGGGGGGCCGGCTCCTACAATGAGCAGTTCTTC
CDR3 protein: CASSPQITSGGAGSYNEQFF

V gene: TRBV19
D gene: TRBD1
J gene: TRBJ2-3
clone size: .
CDR3 DNA: TGTGCCAGTAGCTCTCCGGGACAGGGAAGAGATACGCAGTATTTT
CDR3 protein: CASSSPGQGRDTQYF

V gene: TRBV18
D gene: .
J gene: TRBJ1-2
clone size: .
CDR3 DNA: TGTGCCAGCTCACCTCAGCGAGAGGGTGGCTACACCTTC
CDR3 protein: CASSPQREGGYTF

V gene: TRBV5-6
D gene: TRBD1
J gene: TRBJ1-2
clone size: .
CDR3 DNA: TGTGCCAGCAGCCCGACAGGGCCGGGCTATGGCTACACCTTC
CDR3 protein: CASSPTGPGYGYTF

V gene: TRBV6-2/TRBV6-3
D gene: TRBD1
J gene: TRBJ2-1
clone size: few
CDR3 DNA: TGTGCCAGCAGTTACTCAGGGACAGGGTCGAATGAGCAGTTCTTC
CDR3 protein: CASSYSGTGSNEQFF

V gene: TRBV28
D gene: TRBD2
J gene: TRBJ2-1
clone size: .
CDR3 DNA: TGTGCCAGCAGTACCCTACTAGCGGGGCGTAATGAGCAGTTCTTC
CDR3 protein: CASSTLLAGRNEQFF

V gene: TRBV27
D gene: TRBD1
J gene: TRBJ2-1
clone size: .
CDR3 DNA: TGTGCCAGCAAACAGGGGGCTGCCCCCAGCTCCTACAATGAGCAGTTCTTC
CDR3 protein: CASKQGAAPSSYNEQFF

V gene: TRBV20-1
D gene: .
J gene: TRBJ2-1
clone size: few
CDR3 DNA: TGCAGTGCCGCAAGGGGGGGGCCCTACAATGAGCAGTTCTTC
CDR3 protein: CSAARGGPYNEQFF

V gene: TRBV6-2/TRBV6-3
D gene: .
J gene: TRBJ2-1
clone size: .
CDR3 DNA: TGTGCCAGCAGTTACGGGCGGGGGCCCTACAATGAGCAGTTCTTC
CDR3 protein: CASSYGRGPYNEQFF

V gene: TRBV28
D gene: TRBD1
J gene: TRBJ1-1
clone size: .
CDR3 DNA: TGTGCCAGCAGTGGCCGGACAGGGCGGTCAGACACTGAAGCTTTCTTT
CDR3 protein: CASSGRTGRSDTEAFF

V gene: TRBV5-1
D gene: TRBD1
J gene: TRBJ2-1
clone size: .
CDR3 DNA: TGCGCCAGCAGCCCGGACAGGGATCCCTACAATGAGCAGTTCTTC
CDR3 protein: CASSPDRDPYNEQFF

V gene: TRBV20-1
D gene: .
J gene: TRBJ1-6
clone size: .
CDR3 DNA: TGCAGTGCTAGCGGGGGGCATCGGGGTAATTCACCCCTCCACTTT
CDR3 protein: CSASGGHRGNSPLHF

V gene: TRBV4-3
D gene: .
J gene: TRBJ2-5
clone size: .
CDR3 DNA: TGCGCCAGCAGCCAAGTGGGACAACAGTACCAAGAGACCCAGTACTTC
CDR3 protein: CASSQVGQQYQETQYF

V gene: TRBV5-1
D gene: TRBD1
J gene: TRBJ1-2
clone size: .
CDR3 DNA: TGCGCCAGCAGCTTGGCCAGGGGGGATCCTGACTATGGCTACACCTTC
CDR3 protein: CASSLARGDPDYGYTF

V gene: TRBV6-6
D gene: .
J gene: TRBJ1-2
clone size: .
CDR3 DNA: TGTGCCAGCACCGGGACCCCGTGGGGTGGCTACACCTTC
CDR3 protein: CASTGTPWGGYTF

V gene: TRBV7-8
D gene: .
J gene: TRBJ2-6
clone size: many
CDR3 DNA: TGTGCCAGCAGCTTAAGGTCCCGTAACAGGGCGCCTGGGGCCAACGTCCTGACTTTC
CDR3 protein: CASSLRSRNRAPGANVLTF

V gene: TRBV6-2/TRBV6-3
D gene: .
J gene: TRBJ1-4
clone size: .
CDR3 DNA: TGTGCCACCGACCTGTCGGGGCATGAAAAACTGTTTTTT
CDR3 protein: CATDLSGHEKLFF

V gene: TRBV12-3/TRBV12-4
D gene: .
J gene: TRBJ1-1
clone size: few
CDR3 DNA: TGTGCCAGCAGTTTATTGGGGGTTGTGACTGAAGCTTTCTTT
CDR3 protein: CASSLLGVVTEAFF

V gene: TRBV29-1
D gene: .
J gene: TRBJ1-2
clone size: few
CDR3 DNA: TGCAGCGTTGAGGGCCCCGGGGTACCAGGCTACACCTTC
CDR3 protein: CSVEGPGVPGYTF

V gene: TRBV21-1
D gene: .
J gene: TRBJ2-7
clone size: .
CDR3 DNA: TGTGCCGGGAGAAGACAGGTTTGGTACGAGCAGTACTTC
CDR3 protein: CAGRRQVWYEQYF

V gene: TRBV6-1
D gene: .
J gene: TRBJ2-3
clone size: few
CDR3 DNA: TGTGCCAGCAGTGGGGCCCCGGTCCGGGGAACGCAGTATTTT
CDR3 protein: CASSGAPVRGTQYF

V gene: TRBV11-3
D gene: .
J gene: TRBJ1-1
clone size: .
CDR3 DNA: TGTGCCAGCAGCCCCTCCGGGACCTTGAGCACTGAAGCTTTCTTT
CDR3 protein: CASSPSGTLSTEAFF

V gene: TRBV11-3
D gene: .
J gene: TRBJ2-4
clone size: .
CDR3 DNA: TGTGCCAGCAGCTTCTCCGGGACAACAAAAGCCAAAAACATTCAGTACTTC
CDR3 protein: CASSFSGTTKAKNIQYF